These 14 T cell receptor beta chains originate from one sample sequenced in a study of T cell repertoires in cytomegalovirus infection (dated by TCRdb to about 2019). The data were produced on an Illumina HiSeq 1500. The raw public data were reprocessed by TCRdb itself: fastp quality trimming at Q25, MiXCR clonotype calling, in-frame beta chains only. Every distinct CDR3 protein forms one entry, paired with its most common genes and DNA. In all, the sample holds approximately 770,000 distinct CDR3 sequences, and just under 30% of those were seen once. The ten largest clonotypes hold over 10% of the sample. In the paper's terms, the treatment or condition label means: in vitro stimulation with specific CMV peptide epitopes to enrich CMV-specific T cells. Antigens for these TCRs are unknown. The sample consisted of cultured CD8+ T cells from PBMCs, taken from culture after CMV antigen stimulation. These receptors were taken from a human donor in good health (CMV status not recorded). Some clones in this sample may be carry-over from other donors' samples.

This clonotype appeared many times. V usage is TRBV7-2 and J usage is TRBJ1-2, with TRBD1 as a possible D gene (6 bases). Germline V lookup: CDR1 SGHTA, CDR2 FQGNSA. The CDR3 totals 12 residues. Trimming took off 7 bases at V and 5 bases at J, with 11 bases between the two ends. CDR3 coding DNA: TGTGCCAGCATCAAAGGGGGTTATGGCTACACCTTC. This sequence encodes CASIKGGYGYTF.

This clonotype was seen only a few times. The V gene is TRBV12-5, the J gene TRBJ1-2; D call uncertain. The CDR3 is made up of 14 amino acids. Trimming took off 2 bases at V and 6 bases at J, with 13 bases between the two ends. Germline V gene lookup returns CDR1 LGHNT and CDR2 FRNRAP. In DNA form, the CDR3 reads TGTGCTAGTGGTTTGTCCGTCCGGGCCCATGGCTACACCTTC. Translating it yields CASGLSVRAHGYTF.

The chain uses TRBV19 and TRBJ2-3, with 10 bases lining up with TRBD1. This CDR3 contains 16 residues. CDR1 is LNHDA, CDR2 SQIVND, per germline (reference sequence). Unmatched junction bases numbered 7, after V lost 2 bases and J lost 5 bases. The DNA of the CDR3 is TGTGCCAGTAGTATACCCGACAGGGGGCTGAAAGATACGCAGTATTTT. Amino acid sequence: CASSIPDRGLKDTQYF.

J is TRBJ2-7 and V is TRBV7-9; D perhaps matches TRBD1 (6 bases). Trimming removed 4 bases from V and 4 bases from J, with 17 bases in between. The CDR3 totals 15 residues. Germline V gives CDR1 SEHNR, CDR2 FQNEAQ (reference sequence). CDR3 sequence (DNA): TGTGCCAGCAGCTCACAGGGTGAGGACCGATACGAGCAGTACTTC. This codes for CASSSQGEDRYEQYF.

At least ten counts were recorded for this clonotype. This chain joins TRBV12-3 or TRBV12-4 and TRBJ2-3, with 7 nucleotides matching TRBD1. This CDR3 is 11 amino acids long. V trimming: 9 bases; J trimming: 6 bases; junction bases outside the gene matches: 3. CDR3 DNA sequence: TGTGCCAGTACCAGGGGGGATACGCAGTATTTT. Its translation is CASTRGDTQYF.

This clonotype showed up just a few times. V is TRBV7-6 and J is TRBJ2-7, with 8 positions matching TRBD2. Germline V CDR1 and CDR2: SGHVS, FNYEAQ. The CDR3 length is 16 residues. The V gene end was trimmed by 3 bases and the J gene end by 7 bases; junction bases not matched to a gene: 14. The CDR3 is CASSFRSGGLLSEQYF. The CDR3 nucleotides read TGTGCCAGCAGCTTCAGGAGCGGGGGCCTCCTTTCAGAGCAGTACTTC.

The chain links TRBV12-5 to TRBJ2-2; a possible D gene is TRBD1 (6 bases). V lost 5 bases to trimming and J lost 2 bases, with 15 bases between them. This CDR3 contains 16 residues. Germline assignment: CDR1 LGHNT and CDR2 FRNRAP. The CDR3 loop is CASGTPTDSNTGELFF. In nucleotides, the CDR3 is TGTGCTAGTGGTACACCCACGGACAGTAACACCGGGGAGCTGTTTTTT. The full variable domain, completed using reference TRBV12-5 and TRBJ2-2, is DARVTQTPRHKVTEMGQEVTMRCQPILGHNTVFWYRQTMMQGLELLAYFRNRAPLDDSGMPKDRFSAEMPDATLATLKIQPSEPRDSAVYFCASGTPTDSNTGELFFGEGSRLTVL.

This chain links TRBV12-3 or TRBV12-4 with TRBJ1-6; 11 nucleotides align to TRBD1. There are 16 residues in the CDR3. Unmatched junction bases numbered 6, after V lost 6 bases and J lost 5 bases. CDR3 nucleotides: TGTGCCAGCAGAATCCGGGACAGGGGGAATAATTCACCCCTCCACTTT. This codes for CASRIRDRGNNSPLHF.

In regard to this clonotype: The junction and the germline gene differ at one end; a read error may be behind it. The V call is TRBV6-6, the J call TRBJ2-1; 9 bases line up with TRBD2. The CDR3 contains 18 residues. In germline, CDR1 is MNHNY, CDR2 SVGAGI (reference sequence). CDR3 loop: CASTHEQTSGHSYNGQFF. For the CDR3, the DNA is TGTGCCAGCACCCACGAGCAGACTAGCGGACACTCCTACAATGGGCAGTTCTTC.

V gene TRBV28 combines with J gene TRBJ2-7; D is undetermined. With 6 bases removed from V and 2 bases from J, the gap between germline ends came to 11 bases. Germline V CDR1 and CDR2: MDHEN, SYDVKM. The CDR3 length is 13 residues. DNA for the CDR3: TGTGCCAGCAGGAAGGGCGGAACCTACGAGCAGTACGTC. Translating it yields CASRKGGTYEQYV.

This clonotype was observed a handful of times. This sequence joins TRBV27 and TRBJ1-6, with D uncertain. V lost 3 bases and J lost 13, with 16 bases in between. This CDR3 spans 14 amino acids. The germline gives CDR1 MNHEY, CDR2 SMNVEV (reference sequence). CDR3 sequence: CASSFPGAANPLHF. As DNA, the CDR3 is TGTGCCAGCAGTTTCCCCGGTGCTGCTAACCCCCTCCACTTT.

A word on this clonotype: One end of the junction does not line up with germline, which may come from a read error. The rearrangement links TRBV5-1 to TRBJ1-3; TRBD1 matches 9 bases. Germline CDR1 reads SGHRS; CDR2 reads YFSETQ. The CDR3 runs 16 residues. DNA for the CDR3: TGCGCCAGCACCTTGGGACAGGGAGGCTCTGGAAACACCATATATTTT. Translating gives CASTLGQGGSGNTIYF.

This chain links TRBV12-3 or TRBV12-4 with TRBJ1-1; D call uncertain. V was clipped by 5 bases and J by 7 bases, with 11 bases between them. This CDR3 spans 12 amino acids. The CDR3 region has the DNA TGTGCCAGCAGTCAATATTGGGGTGAAGCTTTCTTT. Its translation: CASSQYWGEAFF.

V is TRBV6-1 and J is TRBJ1-2; D is perhaps TRBD1 (6 bases). The CDR3 totals 12 residues. V was shortened by 5 bases and J by 6 bases, with 10 bases between the two germline ends. Germline loops: CDR1 MNHNS, CDR2 SASEGT. As DNA, the CDR3 is TGTGCCAGCAGTTTTACAGGGCATGGCTACACCTTC. Its translation: CASSFTGHGYTF.